This T cell receptor (beta chain) was found in a study of cytomegalovirus exposure and HLA in healthy donors. Only in-frame clones appear in the TCRdb table, and some are missing; sequencing was by immunoSEQ multiplex PCR. The sample carries about 79,000 clones, 93% recorded once. This clonotype originated in a woman aged 30 to 39 in good health and CMV-seronegative. The sample consisted of PBMCs.

This chain's CDR3 is CASYPVNYSYEQYF. The CDR3 DNA reads TGTGCCAGCTATCCCGTTAATTACTCCTACGAGCAGTACTTC. The genes are TRBV6-9 and TRBJ2-7; D remains ambiguous. The CDR3 length is 14 residues. The V end lost 8 bases, the J end lost 0 bases, and 14 bases lay between the germline ends. The germline gives CDR1 MNHGY, CDR2 SVAAGI.